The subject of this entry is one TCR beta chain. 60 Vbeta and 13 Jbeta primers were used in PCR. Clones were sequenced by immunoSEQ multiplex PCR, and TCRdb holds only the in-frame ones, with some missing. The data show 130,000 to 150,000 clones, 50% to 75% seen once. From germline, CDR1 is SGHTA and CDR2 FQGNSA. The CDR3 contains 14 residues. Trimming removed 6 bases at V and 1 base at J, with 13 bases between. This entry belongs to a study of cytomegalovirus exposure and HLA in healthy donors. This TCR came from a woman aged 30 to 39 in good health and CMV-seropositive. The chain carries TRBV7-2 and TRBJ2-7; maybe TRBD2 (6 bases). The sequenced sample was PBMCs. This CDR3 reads CASSSGTSSYEQYF. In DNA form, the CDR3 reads TGTGCCAGCAGTTCCGGGACTTCATCCTACGAGCAGTACTTC. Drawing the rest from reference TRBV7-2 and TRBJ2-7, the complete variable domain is GAGVSQSPSNKVTEKGKDVELRCDPISGHTALYWYRQSLGQGLEFLIYFQGNSAPDKSGLPSDRFSAERTGGSVSTLTIQRTQQEDSAVYLCASSSGTSSYEQYFGPGTRLTVT.